This TCR beta chain was identified during a study of T cell responses to AZD1222 COVID-19 vaccine (dated by TCRdb to about 2021). Some background on the complete study: TCR sequencing covered about 230 trial participants: 207 given two doses of AZD1222 and 26 given two doses of MenACWY control vaccine. Trial participants were enrolled by age into subgroups of 18-55, 56-69 and 70-plus years, and around 140, 26 and 57 TCR-sequenced participants, respectively, were included in these subgroups.

The study at large found these results: Vaccine-associated CD4 TCRs spanned the whole spike protein, with dominant responses in regions 160-218 and 743-854. After two AZD1222 doses, both the breadth and the depth of spike-specific TCRs were significantly higher than at day 0 and than in MenACWY recipients. Nearly half of unique spike-specific TCRs reportedly recognized epitopes outside regions mutated in the B.1.351 and B.1.1.7 variants. Conclusions about previously exposed vaccinees are limited, since just five to seven AZD1222 recipients were seropositive for SARS-CoV-2 at baseline. In the small 56-69-year group, the increase in depth fell short of significance, most likely because of low power. Because no day 14 peak-response samples were available, the repertoires could be characterized only after the peak T cell response. Participants were mostly white British, with more females than males. The authors suggested clonal diversity may have been underestimated.

The CDR3 regions of human TCRbeta chains were analyzed by immunosequencing. As for how the authors treated the data: TCRs in the repertoires were matched against a reference library of SARS-CoV-2-specific TCRs that had been generated with the MIRA antigen-specificity platform. Breadth was defined as the fraction of unique TCRs that were SARS-CoV-2-associated, and depth was defined as the fraction of total T cells that were SARS-CoV-2-associated. Each spike-specific TCR was assigned to its reactive spike region and to a CD4 or CD8 class using the MIRA data. Log10-transformed breadth and depth values were compared by one-way ANOVA with Sidak's multiple comparisons tests. The source is immuneACCESS, and TCRdb retained only in-frame sequences with V and J called. Part of the clones is not carried over; for the studies checked, unresolved V genes explain less than half of this, and the remainder is unexplained. That table supplies the V and J calls and clone size; D and trimming were determined from the DNA. The sample table contains 180,000 or so clones; only one count was recorded for about 93% of them. The ten largest clones take up around 1% of the sample.

Concerning this clone itself: This clone's antigen is unknown. Per-base qualities were not stored, and no clone one base away is much larger.

The sample's time point label is to be understood as: about 28 days (+/-7) after the second vaccine dose. Because spike-specific TCR depth and breadth did not differ between the two schedules, AZD1222 recipients who got a second dose at roughly 4 weeks were pooled with those who got a second dose at roughly 12 weeks. The vaccinee samples were drawn from two UK trials, COV001 and COV002, one of which was a single-blind randomized controlled phase 2/3 trial testing AZD1222 (ChAdOx1 nCoV-19) in healthy adults. For TCRbeta chain sequencing, PBMC samples were collected from trial participants at day 0 and at day 28 after the second dose. The CDR3, cysteine through phenylalanine, is 12 amino acids long. Of the read, only the CDR3 DNA is kept; its 36 bases are in frame from base 1. Sequences LNHDA (CDR1) and SQIVND (CDR2) are obtained from the germline V gene (reference sequence). The V and J ends are trimmed by 5 bases and 7 bases, leaving 12 bases between them.

In this chain, TRBV19 is recombined with TRBJ2-7; the best D guess is TRBD2, with 5 bases matching. This receptor was identified in an adult who received the AZD1222 COVID-19 vaccine. The starting material was peripheral blood, obtained 28 days after the second AZD1222 dose. CDR3 loop: CASSDHRGEQYF. The nucleotide sequence reads TGTGCCAGTAGTGATCACAGAGGGGAGCAGTACTTC.